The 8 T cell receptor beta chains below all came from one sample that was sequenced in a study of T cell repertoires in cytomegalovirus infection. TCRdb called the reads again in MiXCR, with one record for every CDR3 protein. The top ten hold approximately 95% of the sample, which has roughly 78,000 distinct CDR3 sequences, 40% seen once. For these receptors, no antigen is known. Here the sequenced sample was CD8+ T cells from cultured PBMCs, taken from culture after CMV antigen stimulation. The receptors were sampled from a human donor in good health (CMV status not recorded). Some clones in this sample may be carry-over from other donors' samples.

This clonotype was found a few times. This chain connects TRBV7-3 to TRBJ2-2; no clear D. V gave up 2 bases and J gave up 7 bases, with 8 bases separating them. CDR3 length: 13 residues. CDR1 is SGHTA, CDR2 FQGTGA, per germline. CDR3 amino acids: CASSLVEGGELFF. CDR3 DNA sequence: TGTGCCAGCAGCTTAGTGGAAGGCGGGGAGCTGTTTTTT. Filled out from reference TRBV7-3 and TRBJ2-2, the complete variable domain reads GAGVSQTPSNKVTEKGKYVELRCDPISGHTALYWYRQSLGQGPEFLIYFQGTGAADDSGLPNDRFFAVRPEGSVSTLKIQRTERGDSAVYLCASSLVEGGELFFGEGSRLTVL.

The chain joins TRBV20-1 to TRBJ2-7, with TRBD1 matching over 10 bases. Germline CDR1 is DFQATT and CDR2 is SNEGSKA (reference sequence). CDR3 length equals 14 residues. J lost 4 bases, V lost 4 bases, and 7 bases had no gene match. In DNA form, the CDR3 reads TGCAGTGCTACCAACCGGGACAGGGGTTACGAGCAGTACTTC. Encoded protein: CSATNRDRGYEQYF.

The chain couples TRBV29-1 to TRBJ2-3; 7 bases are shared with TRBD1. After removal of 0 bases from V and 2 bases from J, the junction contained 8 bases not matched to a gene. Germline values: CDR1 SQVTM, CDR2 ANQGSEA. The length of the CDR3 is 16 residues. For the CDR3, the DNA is TGCAGCGTTGAAGATTATGGGACAGAGCCCACAGATACGCAGTATTTT. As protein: CSVEDYGTEPTDTQYF.

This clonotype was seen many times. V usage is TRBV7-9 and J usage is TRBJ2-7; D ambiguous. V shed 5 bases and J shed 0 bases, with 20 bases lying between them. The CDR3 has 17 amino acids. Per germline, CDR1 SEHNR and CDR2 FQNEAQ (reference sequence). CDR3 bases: TGTGCCAGCAGCGGTGGAGTAGAGGACCTACTCTCCTACGAGCAGTACTTC. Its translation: CASSGGVEDLLSYEQYF.

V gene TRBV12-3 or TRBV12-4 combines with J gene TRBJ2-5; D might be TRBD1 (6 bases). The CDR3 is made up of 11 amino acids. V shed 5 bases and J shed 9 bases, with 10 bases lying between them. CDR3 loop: CASSQGQPQYF. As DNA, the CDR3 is TGTGCCAGCAGTCAAGGACAGCCCCAGTACTTC.

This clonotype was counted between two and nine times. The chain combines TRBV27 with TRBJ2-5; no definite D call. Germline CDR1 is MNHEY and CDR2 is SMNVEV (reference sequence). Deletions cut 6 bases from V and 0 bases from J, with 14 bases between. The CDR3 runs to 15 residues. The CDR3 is CASRSNGANQETQYF. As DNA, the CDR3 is TGTGCCAGCAGATCTAACGGCGCTAACCAAGAGACCCAGTACTTC.

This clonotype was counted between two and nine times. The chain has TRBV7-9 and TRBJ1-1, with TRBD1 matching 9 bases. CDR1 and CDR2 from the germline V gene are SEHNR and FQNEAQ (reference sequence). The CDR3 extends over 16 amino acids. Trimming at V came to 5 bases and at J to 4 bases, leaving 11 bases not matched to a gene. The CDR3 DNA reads TGTGCCAGCAGCACCCCGTTGGGACAGGGAAGCACTGAAGCTTTCTTT. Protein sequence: CASSTPLGQGSTEAFF.

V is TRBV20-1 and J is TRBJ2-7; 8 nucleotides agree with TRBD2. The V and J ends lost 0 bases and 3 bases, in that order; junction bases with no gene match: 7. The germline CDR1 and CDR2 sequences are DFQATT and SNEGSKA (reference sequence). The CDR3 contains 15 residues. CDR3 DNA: TGCAGTGCTAGAGATCGGGGGGGGGTAGACTACGAGCAGTACTTC. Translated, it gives CSARDRGGVDYEQYF.